The 4 T cell receptor beta chains reported below all come from one sample, sequenced in a study of blood T cell repertoires in COVID-19 (dated by TCRdb to 2019 to 2021). The library was prepared using the immunoSEQ multiplex PCR assay. The source is immuneACCESS, and TCRdb retained only in-frame sequences with V and J called. Part of the clones is not carried over; for the studies checked, unresolved V genes explain less than half of this, and the remainder is unexplained. For this sample there are 240,000 or so clones; roughly 91% appear just once. Roughly 8.6% of the sample is in the top ten clones. The sample taken for sequencing was PBMCs or T cells enriched from blood (not recorded which). All receptors come from a man in his forties who had recovered from COVID-19.

The chain is built from TRBV19 and TRBJ1-2; no clear D. The germline V gene has CDR1 LNHDA and CDR2 SQIVND (reference sequence). Trimming stripped 5 bases from V and 8 bases from J, with 15 bases between. The CDR3 consists of 13 residues. The CDR3, as DNA: TGTGCCAGTAGTCTATATGACTCTGGGGGCTACACCTTC. It encodes CASSLYDSGGYTF.

The rearrangement links TRBV18 to TRBJ2-6; a weak D match, TRBD1 (6 bases). Germline CDR1 KGHSH, CDR2 LQKENI. The CDR3 runs 16 residues. Deletions cut 9 bases from V and 5 bases from J, with 20 bases between. This CDR3 is CASSRGSGTWANVLTF. Here the CDR3 DNA reads TGTGCCAGTTCCAGGGGAAGCGGAACGTGGGCCAACGTCCTGACTTTC.

V gene TRBV7-9 combines with J gene TRBJ1-4, with no clear D. This CDR3 spans 14 amino acids. V was pared by 5 bases and J by 6 bases, with 13 bases between. The germline V gene encodes CDR1 SEHNR and CDR2 FQNEAQ (reference sequence). CDR3 DNA: TGTGCCAGCAGCACCGAGGACTCGTATGAAAAACTGTTTTTT. Its protein product is CASSTEDSYEKLFF.

Only a few counts were recorded for this clone. For the CDR3, the DNA is TGTGCCAGCAAGCTTTCCGGGGGTATGACCCAGTACTTC. This translates into CASKLSGGMTQYF. V usage is TRBV27 and J usage is TRBJ2-5; D is perhaps TRBD2 (6 bases). Germline lookup yields CDR1 MNHEY and CDR2 SMNVEV (reference sequence). The CDR3 sequence is 13 residues long. With 7 bases removed from V and 7 bases from J, the gap between germline ends came to 16 bases.